Listed here are 23 T cell receptor beta chains from one sample, sequenced in a study of identical twins. TCRdb recomputed calls from the 5' RACE reads with MiXCR, one row per CDR3 protein. The data contain about 890,000 distinct CDR3 sequences, approximately 13% of them seen just once; the ten biggest clones take up roughly 1.5%. These same data were also listed under a study on yellow fever vaccine responses in identical twins.

Sequencing was done on a sample of PBMCs. The receptors come from a young woman in good health.

This chain uses TRBV28 with TRBJ2-7; a possible D gene is TRBD1 (6 bases). In germline, CDR1 is MDHEN, CDR2 SYDVKM. Trimming shortened V by 10 bases and J by 3 bases, and 16 bases separated the two germline ends. CDR3 length: 13 amino acids. The CDR3: CATKGVINYEQYF. The CDR3 DNA is TGTGCCACCAAGGGGGTCATTAACTACGAGCAGTACTTC.

This clonotype occurred a few times. In DNA form, the CDR3 reads TGTGCCACCAGCAGAAACCCCACAGGGCTCGGATACAATGAGCAGTTCTTC. This translates into CATSRNPTGLGYNEQFF. V usage is TRBV15 and J usage is TRBJ2-1; a possible D gene is TRBD1 (6 bases). This CDR3 contains 17 residues. Germline CDR1 and CDR2: LNHNV and YYDKDF (reference sequence). Trimming took off 2 bases at V and 4 bases at J, with 18 bases between the two ends.

In this sample, this clonotype turned up a few times. The chain employs TRBV5-1 and TRBJ2-2; 8 positions agree with TRBD2. The CDR3 covers 15 residues. The V gene's germline CDR1 is SGHRS and CDR2 YFSETQ. With V trimmed by 1 base and J by 3 bases, 2 bases remained unmatched. The CDR3 protein is CASSLLLADTGELFF. In nucleotides, the CDR3 is TGCGCCAGCAGCTTGCTACTAGCGGACACCGGGGAGCTGTTTTTT.

The chain is built from TRBV25-1 and TRBJ2-1; D is unclear. V gave up 5 bases and J gave up 15 bases, with 11 bases separating them. Germline V CDR1 and CDR2: MGHDK, SYGVNS. The CDR3 totals 10 residues. For the CDR3, the DNA is TGTGCCAGCAGTCACAGACCGGGGTTCTTC. It translates to CASSHRPGFF.

This clonotype was picked up a small number of times. The V and J genes are TRBV7-9 and TRBJ2-7, with D perhaps matching TRBD2 (5 bases). Germline V gene lookup returns CDR1 SEHNR and CDR2 FQNEAQ (reference sequence). This CDR3 comprises 12 residues. The ends were cut back, 8 bases at V and 3 bases at J, with 11 bases in the middle. CDR3 amino acids: CASEGRDYEQYF. The CDR3 nucleotides read TGTGCCAGCGAGGGTCGGGACTACGAGCAGTACTTC.

This clonotype was counted a few times. The chain links TRBV2 to TRBJ1-5, with 7 nucleotides matching TRBD1. This CDR3 is built from 14 residues. Germline assignment: CDR1 SNHLY and CDR2 FYNNEI. V lost 10 bases and J lost 5; bases outside the gene matches: 11. The CDR3 DNA reads TGTGCCACTAAAAAGGGACAGTCGGATCAGCCCCAGCATTTT. Its translation: CATKKGQSDQPQHF.

The chain employs TRBV10-3 and TRBJ2-7; D gene uncertain. V lost 0 bases and J lost 3, with 15 bases in between. The CDR3 totals 16 residues. The germline gives CDR1 ENHRY, CDR2 SYGVKD. CDR3 sequence reads: CAISESASGTLYEQYF. The DNA of the CDR3 is TGTGCCATCAGTGAGTCTGCAAGTGGCACCCTCTACGAGCAGTACTTC.

This clonotype was seen only a few times. V gene TRBV29-1 combines with J gene TRBJ2-7, with D hard to call. Germline V gene lookup returns CDR1 SQVTM and CDR2 ANQGSEA. The CDR3 length is 13 residues. Between the trimmed V and J ends, which lost 4 bases and 0 bases, there was a span of 10 bases. The chain's CDR3 is CSVGGVPSYEQYF. CDR3 sequence (DNA): TGCAGCGTTGGAGGCGTACCCTCCTACGAGCAGTACTTC.

The V and J genes are TRBV2 and TRBJ2-1, with TRBD2 matching 11 bases. Germline V lookup: CDR1 SNHLY, CDR2 FYNNEI. V was clipped by 10 bases and J by 3 bases; unmatched bases: 11. The length of the CDR3 is 16 residues. CDR3 loop: CATTKSGTSGYNEQFF. The DNA for the CDR3 is TGTGCCACGACCAAATCCGGGACTAGCGGCTACAATGAGCAGTTCTTC.

On this clonotype itself: Germline and junction disagree at one end, which may indicate a read error. The rearrangement uses TRBV28 and TRBJ1-5; 7 bases match TRBD1. The V gene's germline CDR1 is MDHEN and CDR2 SYDVKM. This CDR3 has 14 amino acids. The CDR3 region is CASSKDRDGGPQRF. For the CDR3, the DNA is TGTGCCAGCAGTAAAGACAGGGACGGCGGGCCCCAGCGTTTT. Full variable domain (outside the CDR3, taken from reference TRBV28 and TRBJ1-5): DVKVTQSSRYLVKRTGEKVFLECVQDMDHENMFWYRQDPGLGLRLIYFSYDVKMKEKGDIPEGYSVSREKKERFSLILESASTNQTSMYLCASSKDRDGGPQRFGDGTRLSIL.

This clonotype was counted between two and nine times. The rearrangement uses TRBV10-3 and TRBJ2-5, with D perhaps TRBD1 (6 bases). Trimming cost V 6 bases and J 4 bases, with 9 bases left between them. The CDR3 has 12 amino acids. Germline V CDR1 and CDR2: ENHRY, SYGVKD. The chain's CDR3 is CAISPGVETQYF. CDR3 in DNA: TGTGCCATCAGCCCAGGGGTAGAGACCCAGTACTTC.

This clonotype has ten or more counts. The chain uses TRBV7-2 and TRBJ2-7; a weak D match, TRBD1 (5 bases). V dropped 2 bases and J dropped 6 bases, with 8 bases sitting between them. The CDR3 sequence is 12 residues long. The germline gives CDR1 SGHTA, CDR2 FQGNSA. The chain's CDR3 is CASSLYRGEQYF. The CDR3 DNA follows: TGTGCCAGCAGCTTATATAGGGGCGAGCAGTACTTC.

The chain links TRBV7-9 to TRBJ2-1; D is possibly TRBD1 (7 bases). Germline CDR1 and CDR2: SEHNR and FQNEAQ (reference sequence). The CDR3 has 12 amino acids. V was cut by 10 bases and J by 9 bases, with 16 bases left in between. The CDR3 reads CAMEGASGEQFF. CDR3 nucleotide sequence: TGTGCCATGGAGGGGGCATCGGGTGAGCAGTTCTTC.

This clonotype was recorded a few times. V and J are TRBV20-1 and TRBJ2-5; 9 bases map to TRBD2. The trim removed 1 base at V and 5 bases at J, leaving 8 bases unmatched. Germline V gene lookup returns CDR1 DFQATT and CDR2 SNEGSKA (reference sequence). The CDR3 covers 15 residues. In DNA, the CDR3 is TGCAGTGCTAGAGCGGCGGGGACTAGCAGGGAGACCCAGTACTTC. Translated: CSARAAGTSRETQYF.

The V and J genes are TRBV5-4 and TRBJ2-7; D is unclear. Per germline, CDR1 SGHNT and CDR2 YYREEE (reference sequence). Trimming left V 0 bases short and J 2 bases short, with 12 bases between. This CDR3 spans 15 amino acids. The CDR3 region has the DNA TGTGCCAGCAGCTTGGTCGGACGTCCGACCTACGAGCAGTACTTC. Its translation: CASSLVGRPTYEQYF. The whole variable domain, filled in from reference TRBV5-4 and TRBJ2-7, reads ETGVTQSPTHLIKTRGQQVTLRCSSQSGHNTVSWYQQALGQGPQFIFQYYREEENGRGNFPPRFSGLQFPNYSSELNVNALELDDSALYLCASSLVGRPTYEQYFGPGTRLTVT.

This clonotype appeared a few times. The chain employs TRBV7-9 and TRBJ2-5; the D is unclear. Trimming left V 5 bases short and J 5 bases short, with 15 bases between. Germline V CDR1 and CDR2: SEHNR, FQNEAQ (reference sequence). This CDR3 region has 14 residues. The CDR3 spells CASSRIGIGETQYF. The CDR3 DNA is TGTGCCAGCAGCCGAATCGGAATTGGGGAGACCCAGTACTTC.

This chain uses TRBV9 with TRBJ1-1; no clear D gene. Trimming pared 0 bases from V and 6 bases from J, leaving 9 bases between. There are 13 residues in the CDR3. CDR1 and CDR2 (germline): SGDLS, YYNGEE. The CDR3 DNA is TGTGCCAGCAGCGTAGTCCCCACAGCTGAAGCTTTCTTT. Its translation is CASSVVPTAEAFF. The full variable domain, its missing parts supplied by reference TRBV9 and TRBJ1-1, is DSGVTQTPKHLITATGQRVTLRCSPRSGDLSVYWYQQSLDQGLQFLIQYYNGEERAKGNILERFSAQQFPDLHSELNLSSLELGDSALYFCASSVVPTAEAFFGQGTRLTVV.

Only a few counts were recorded for this clonotype. The chain recombines TRBV6-2 or TRBV6-3 with TRBJ2-1; 7 nucleotides match TRBD1. Germline V gene data show CDR1 as MNHEY and CDR2 as SVGEGT. CDR3 length equals 18 residues. Trimming removed 0 bases from V and 4 bases from J; junction bases left unmatched: 12. For the CDR3, the DNA is TGTGCCAGCAGTTACTCGCTCGGCAGGGGACAGAATTACAATGAGCAGTTCTTC. Protein product: CASSYSLGRGQNYNEQFF.

V gene TRBV20-1 combines with J gene TRBJ1-1; D unclear. Trimming shortened V by 6 bases and J by 1 base, and 12 bases separated the two germline ends. Per germline, CDR1 DFQATT and CDR2 SNEGSKA (reference sequence). The CDR3 spans 13 residues. CDR3 protein: CSAPVWQNTEAFF. CDR3 DNA sequence: TGCAGTGCCCCGGTTTGGCAGAACACTGAAGCTTTCTTT.

V gene TRBV20-1 combines with J gene TRBJ2-3; 11 bases fit TRBD2. The V and J ends lost 4 bases and 3 bases, in that order; junction bases with no gene match: 3. Germline-derived CDR1 and CDR2 are DFQATT and SNEGSKA (reference sequence). The length of the CDR3 is 14 residues. CDR3 coding DNA: TGCAGTGCTAAACTAGCGGGAGTTACAGATACGCAGTATTTT. This gives the protein CSAKLAGVTDTQYF.

The rearrangement joins TRBV3-1 to TRBJ1-3; no clear D. V dropped 7 bases and J dropped 2 bases, with 15 bases sitting between them. The CDR3 spans 15 residues. The germline V gene encodes CDR1 LGHDT and CDR2 YNNKEL (reference sequence). The CDR3 nucleotides read TGTGCCAGCACTCTTAATTTAGAACCTGGAAACACCATATATTTT. Protein sequence: CASTLNLEPGNTIYF.

The chain couples TRBV15 to TRBJ2-5, with TRBD2 matching 8 bases. V lost 0 bases to trimming and J lost 5 bases; unmatched junction nucleotides: 17. CDR3 size: 19 residues. The germline V gene encodes CDR1 LNHNV and CDR2 YYDKDF (reference sequence). The CDR3 DNA follows: TGTGCCACCAGCAGAGATCAGCGCCGGACTAGCAGGATGTGGGAGACCCAGTACTTC. Its translation: CATSRDQRRTSRMWETQYF.

A few counts support this clonotype. The rearrangement uses TRBV5-1 and TRBJ2-1; TRBD2 might be the D (6 bases). Germline V gives CDR1 SGHRS, CDR2 YFSETQ. Trimming pared 4 bases from V and 4 bases from J, leaving 21 bases between. This CDR3 has 17 residues. As DNA, the CDR3 is TGCGCCAGCAGCGAAGAGGCGGGGCGGATCATTTACAATGAGCAGTTCTTC. It encodes CASSEEAGRIIYNEQFF. Full variable domain (missing parts from reference TRBV5-1 and TRBJ2-1): KAGVTQTPRYLIKTRGQQVTLSCSPISGHRSVSWYQQTPGQGLQFLFEYFSETQRNKGNFPGRFSGRQFSNSRSEMNVSTLELGDSALYLCASSEEAGRIIYNEQFFGPGTRLTVL.